This T cell receptor (beta chain) was documented in a study of T cell responses to AZD1222 COVID-19 vaccine. The table came from immunoSEQ multiplex PCR; TCRdb's copy has only in-frame clones and leaves some out. Here the sample spans approximately 190,000 clones, around 92% being singletons. The CDR3 extends over 15 amino acids. The ends were cut back, 0 bases at V and 5 bases at J, with 13 bases in the middle. Germline loops: CDR1 MGHRA, CDR2 YSYEKL. This clone was recorded only once. Its antigen is not identified. Whole-study results and caveats: Recipients of two AZD1222 doses showed rising Spike-specific TCR breadth and depth. Across the whole spike, CD4 TCRs peaked at regions 160-218 and 743-854.

The chain joins TRBV4-1 to TRBJ1-1; TRBD1 might be the D (5 bases). The TCR comes from an adult in good health. Sequenced material: peripheral blood, taken on day 0 of AZD1222 vaccination. The CDR3 DNA follows: TGCGCCAGCAGCCAAGATCCAGGGTCGGGAACTGAAGCTTTCTTT. Translated: CASSQDPGSGTEAFF.